This T cell receptor (beta chain) was identified in a study of vaccination effects on CD4 cells after COVID-19. Germline CDR1 MNHEY, CDR2 SVGAGI. The germline V and J ends were trimmed by 3 bases and 3 bases, with 8 bases remaining between them. This CDR3 comprises 13 residues. The method was immunoSEQ multiplex PCR; TCRdb's version includes in-frame clones alone and lacks a portion of them. This table holds tens of thousands of clones, more than 70% found once. Antigen-specific CD4+ T cells were first expanded with viral peptide pools by the ViraFEST assay and only then sequenced. Once cultured for under 11 days, the cells underwent separation to obtain CD4+ T cells. Vaccine recipients lacked prior SARS-CoV-2 infection and had negative nucleocapsid antibodies. After over 1.5 million PBMC were placed in each well, they were cultured with roughly 10 IU/ml IL-2 and about 10 ug/ml peptides. Both day 3 and day 7 saw half the medium replaced with IL-2 medium.

As regards this clone: Its target is unknown.

This chain uses TRBV6-5 with TRBJ1-1; D not certain. The source of this sequence is a human donor who received a COVID-19 vaccine. This specimen was CD4+ T cells from PBMCs cultured with HCoV-OC43 spike peptides, taken before COVID-19 vaccination. The sample's subset: HCoV-OC43 spike overlapping peptide pool stimulation. The CDR3 sequence is CASSYSTDTEAFF. For the CDR3, the DNA is TGTGCCAGCAGTTATTCTACGGACACTGAAGCTTTCTTT.